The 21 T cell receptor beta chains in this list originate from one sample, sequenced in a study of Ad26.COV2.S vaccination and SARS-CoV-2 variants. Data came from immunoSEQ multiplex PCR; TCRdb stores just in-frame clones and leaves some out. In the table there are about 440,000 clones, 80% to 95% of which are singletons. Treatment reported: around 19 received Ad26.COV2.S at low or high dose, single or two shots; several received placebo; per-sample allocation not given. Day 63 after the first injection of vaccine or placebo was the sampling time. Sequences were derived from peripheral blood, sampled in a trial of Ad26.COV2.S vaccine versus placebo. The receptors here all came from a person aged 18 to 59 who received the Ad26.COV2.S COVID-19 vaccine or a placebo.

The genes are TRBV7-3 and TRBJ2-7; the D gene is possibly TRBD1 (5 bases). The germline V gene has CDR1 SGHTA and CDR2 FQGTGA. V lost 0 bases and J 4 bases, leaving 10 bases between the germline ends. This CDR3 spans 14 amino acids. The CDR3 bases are TGTGCCAGCAGCTTAACTGGGGCTAGTTACGAGCAGTACTTC. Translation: CASSLTGASYEQYF.

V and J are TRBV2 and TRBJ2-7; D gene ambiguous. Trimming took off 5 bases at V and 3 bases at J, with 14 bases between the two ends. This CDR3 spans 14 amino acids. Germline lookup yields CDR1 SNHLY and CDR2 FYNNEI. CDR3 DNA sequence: TGTGCCAGCAGTAACGACGCCCCTCACTACGAGCAGTACTTC. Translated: CASSNDAPHYEQYF.

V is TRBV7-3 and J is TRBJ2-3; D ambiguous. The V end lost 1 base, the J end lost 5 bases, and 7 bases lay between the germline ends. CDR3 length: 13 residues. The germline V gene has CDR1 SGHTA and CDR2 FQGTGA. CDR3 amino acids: CASSLNHGDTQYF. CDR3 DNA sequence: TGTGCCAGCAGCTTAAATCATGGAGATACGCAGTATTTT.

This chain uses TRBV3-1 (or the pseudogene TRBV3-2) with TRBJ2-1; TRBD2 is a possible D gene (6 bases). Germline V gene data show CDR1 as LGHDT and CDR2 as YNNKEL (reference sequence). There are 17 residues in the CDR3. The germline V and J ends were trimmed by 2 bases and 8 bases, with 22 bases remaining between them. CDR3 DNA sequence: TGTGCCAGCAGCCAATATCGTCGGGAGAGAGGGTTGGATGAGCAGTTCTTC. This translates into CASSQYRRERGLDEQFF.

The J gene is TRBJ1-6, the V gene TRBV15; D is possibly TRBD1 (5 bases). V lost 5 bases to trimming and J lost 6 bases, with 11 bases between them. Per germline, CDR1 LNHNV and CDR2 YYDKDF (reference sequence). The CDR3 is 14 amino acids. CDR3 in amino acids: CATSHDRSNSPLHF. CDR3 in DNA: TGTGCCACCAGCCATGACAGATCTAATTCACCCCTCCACTTT.

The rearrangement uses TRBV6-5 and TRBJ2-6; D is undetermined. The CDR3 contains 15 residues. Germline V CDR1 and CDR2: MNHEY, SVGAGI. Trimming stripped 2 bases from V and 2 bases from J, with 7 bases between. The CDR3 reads CASSYPNTGANVLTF. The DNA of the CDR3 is TGTGCCAGCAGTTACCCTAACACTGGGGCCAACGTCCTGACTTTC.

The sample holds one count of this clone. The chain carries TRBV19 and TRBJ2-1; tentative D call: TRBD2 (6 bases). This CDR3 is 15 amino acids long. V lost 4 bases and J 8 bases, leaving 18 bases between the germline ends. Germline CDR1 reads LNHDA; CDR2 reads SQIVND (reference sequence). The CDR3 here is CASSTGDSPADEQFF. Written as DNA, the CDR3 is TGTGCCAGTAGTACGGGGGACTCCCCTGCGGATGAGCAGTTCTTC.

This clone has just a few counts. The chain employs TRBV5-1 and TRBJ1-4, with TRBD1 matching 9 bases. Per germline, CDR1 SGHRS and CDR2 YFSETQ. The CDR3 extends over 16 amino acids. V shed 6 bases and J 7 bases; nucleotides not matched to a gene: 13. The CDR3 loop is CASTGSSTGGGEKLFF. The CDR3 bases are TGCGCCAGCACCGGATCATCGACAGGGGGTGGTGAAAAACTGTTTTTT.

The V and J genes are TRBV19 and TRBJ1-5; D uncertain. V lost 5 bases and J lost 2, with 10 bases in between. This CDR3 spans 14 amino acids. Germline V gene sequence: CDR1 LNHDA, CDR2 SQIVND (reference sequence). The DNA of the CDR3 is TGTGCCAGTAGTCCAGAGGAGGGCAATCAGCCCCAGCATTTT. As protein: CASSPEEGNQPQHF.

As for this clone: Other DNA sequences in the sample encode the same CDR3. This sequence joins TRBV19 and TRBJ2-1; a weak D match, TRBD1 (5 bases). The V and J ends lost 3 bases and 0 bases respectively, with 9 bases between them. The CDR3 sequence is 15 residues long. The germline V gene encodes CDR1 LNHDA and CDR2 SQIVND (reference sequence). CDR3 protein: CASSITGSSYNEQFF. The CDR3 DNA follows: TGTGCCAGTAGTATTACAGGAAGCTCCTACAATGAGCAGTTCTTC.

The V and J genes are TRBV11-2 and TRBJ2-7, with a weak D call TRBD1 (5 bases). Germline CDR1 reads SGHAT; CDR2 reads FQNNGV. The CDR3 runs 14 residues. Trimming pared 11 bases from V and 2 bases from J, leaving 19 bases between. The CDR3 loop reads CAASKGRGPYEQYF. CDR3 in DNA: TGTGCCGCGTCGAAGGGGCGCGGACCCTACGAGCAGTACTTC.

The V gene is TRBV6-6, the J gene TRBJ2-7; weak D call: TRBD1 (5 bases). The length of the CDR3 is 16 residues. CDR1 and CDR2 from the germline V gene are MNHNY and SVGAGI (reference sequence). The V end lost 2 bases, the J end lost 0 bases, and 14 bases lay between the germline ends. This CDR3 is CASSYSGPGLSYEQYF. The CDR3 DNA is TGTGCCAGCAGTTACAGTGGGCCAGGGCTCTCCTACGAGCAGTACTTC.

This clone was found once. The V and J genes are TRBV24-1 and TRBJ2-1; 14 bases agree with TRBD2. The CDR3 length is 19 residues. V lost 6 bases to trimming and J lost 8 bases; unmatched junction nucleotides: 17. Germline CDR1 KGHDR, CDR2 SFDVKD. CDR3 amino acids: CATSPFGGPGLAGVHEQFF. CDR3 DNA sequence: TGTGCCACCAGTCCGTTTGGTGGGCCGGGACTAGCGGGAGTTCATGAGCAGTTCTTC.

CDR3 amino acids: CASSSDRGRNTIYF. In nucleotides, the CDR3 is TGTGCCAGCAGTTCGGACAGGGGGCGGAACACCATATATTTT. The chain is built from TRBV6-5 and TRBJ1-3; 11 bases align to TRBD1. The ends lost 4 bases at V and 7 bases at J; junction bases unmatched: 3. This CDR3 region has 14 residues. Germline V lookup: CDR1 MNHEY, CDR2 SVGAGI.

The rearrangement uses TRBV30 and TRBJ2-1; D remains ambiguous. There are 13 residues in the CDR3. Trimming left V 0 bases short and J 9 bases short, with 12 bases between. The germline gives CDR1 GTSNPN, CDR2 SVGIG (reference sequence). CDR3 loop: CAWSVAATSEQFF. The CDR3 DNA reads TGTGCCTGGAGTGTAGCCGCGACGAGTGAGCAGTTCTTC.

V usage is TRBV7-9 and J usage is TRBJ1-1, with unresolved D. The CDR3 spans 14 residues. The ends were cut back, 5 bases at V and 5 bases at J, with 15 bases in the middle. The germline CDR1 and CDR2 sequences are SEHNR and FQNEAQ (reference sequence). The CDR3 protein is CASSPGAGNTEAFF. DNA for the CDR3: TGTGCCAGCAGCCCGGGAGCGGGGAATACTGAAGCTTTCTTT.

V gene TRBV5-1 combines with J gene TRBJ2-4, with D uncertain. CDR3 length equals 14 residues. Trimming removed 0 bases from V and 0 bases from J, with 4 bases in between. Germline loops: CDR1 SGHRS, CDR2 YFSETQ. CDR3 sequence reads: CASSLGLAKNIQYF. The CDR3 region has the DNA TGCGCCAGCAGCTTGGGACTAGCCAAAAACATTCAGTACTTC.

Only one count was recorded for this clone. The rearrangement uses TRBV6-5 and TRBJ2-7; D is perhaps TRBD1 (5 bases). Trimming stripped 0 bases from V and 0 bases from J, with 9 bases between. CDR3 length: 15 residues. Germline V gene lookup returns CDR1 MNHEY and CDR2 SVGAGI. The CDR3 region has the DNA TGTGCCAGCAGTTACTCTTTAGGGGACTCCTACGAGCAGTACTTC. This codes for CASSYSLGDSYEQYF.

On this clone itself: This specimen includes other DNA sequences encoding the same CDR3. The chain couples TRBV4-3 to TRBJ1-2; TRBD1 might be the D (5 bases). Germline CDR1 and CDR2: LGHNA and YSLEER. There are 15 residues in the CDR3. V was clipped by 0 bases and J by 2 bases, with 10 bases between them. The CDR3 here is CASSQEGRGNYGYTF. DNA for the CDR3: TGCGCCAGCAGCCAAGAGGGCCGGGGCAACTATGGCTACACCTTC.

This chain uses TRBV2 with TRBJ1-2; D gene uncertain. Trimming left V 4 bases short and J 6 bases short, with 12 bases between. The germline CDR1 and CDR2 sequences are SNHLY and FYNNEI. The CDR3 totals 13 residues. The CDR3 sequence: CASSAYGLDGYTF. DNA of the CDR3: TGTGCCAGCAGTGCCTACGGGTTGGATGGCTACACCTTC.

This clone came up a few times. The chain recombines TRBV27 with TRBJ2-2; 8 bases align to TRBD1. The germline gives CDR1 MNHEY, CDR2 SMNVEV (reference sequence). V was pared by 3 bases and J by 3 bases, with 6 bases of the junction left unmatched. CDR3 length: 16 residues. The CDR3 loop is CASSFRSGGDTGELFF. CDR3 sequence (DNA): TGTGCCAGCAGTTTCCGGTCAGGGGGCGACACCGGGGAGCTGTTTTTT.